The present TCR beta chain was sequenced within a study of OX40 agonist ivuxolimab in advanced cancers. Looking at the study overall: Males comprised roughly four fifths of the group, whose mean age was about 62 years (range roughly 20 to 90).

Produced via immunoSEQ multiplex PCR; TCRdb's table is partial and in-frame only. The sample gives more than 35,000 clones, roughly 72% of which show up once; over 20% is in the top ten. The CDR3 totals 14 residues. Systemic immunosuppression or a history of autoimmune disease excluded patients. With respect to this clone: The target antigen is unknown.

Study outcomes and limitations: The study found that CD8+ T cells averaged more expanded clones than CD4+. Partial responders receiving 0.1-3.0 mg/kg showed among the lowest clonal expansion.

The chain combines TRBV21-1 with TRBJ2-1; the DNA was not used to check the table's D call, TRBD1. TRBV21-1 is a listed pseudogene. This sequence originates from an adult with an advanced solid tumor such as melanoma, head and neck, liver or kidney cancer. This sample comprised CD4+ or CD8+ T cells sorted from blood, obtained in a trial of the OX40 agonist ivuxolimab. In nucleotides, the CDR3 is TGTGCTACCACCTTAGGCAGGGATTCAAATGAGCAGTTCTTC. Translation gives CATTLGRDSNEQFF.